The 26 T cell receptor beta chains given below trace back to one sample, sequenced in a study of cytotoxic CD8 clonotypes in ibrutinib-treated CLL. The table came from immunoSEQ multiplex PCR; TCRdb's copy has only in-frame clones and leaves some out. The sample lists almost 250,000 clones; 70% were seen once. This specimen consisted of PBMCs, obtained after 24 months of ibrutinib treatment. The receptor set was obtained from a human donor with chronic lymphocytic leukemia.

The V call is TRBV10-3, the J call TRBJ2-5; no reliable D call. The J call may be mistaken, given a closer DNA end match to TRBJ2-7. The V gene's germline CDR1 is ENHRY and CDR2 SYGVKD. The CDR3 is 13 amino acids. In DNA, the CDR3 is TGTGCCATCAGTGGAGTGGCCTCCTACGAGCAGTACTTC. Protein sequence: CAISGVASYEQYF.

This chain links TRBV27 with TRBJ1-5; no clear D gene. V shed 5 bases and J shed 7 bases, with 12 bases lying between them. There are 13 residues in the CDR3. Per germline, CDR1 MNHEY and CDR2 SMNVEV (reference sequence). CDR3 nucleotides: TGTGCCAGCAGTCCGGGGAGTGAACAGCCCCAGCATTTT. Amino acid sequence: CASSPGSEQPQHF.

This chain connects TRBV13 to TRBJ2-5, with 10 bases matching TRBD2. The CDR3 totals 15 residues. V gave up 5 bases and J gave up 5 bases; unmatched junction bases: 8. The germline gives CDR1 PRHDT, CDR2 FYEKMQ (reference sequence). The CDR3 DNA sequence: TGTGCCAGCAGCCTCGGGGGTAGCGGGAGGGAGACCCAGTACTTC. Residues: CASSLGGSGRETQYF.

The chain links TRBV29-1 to TRBJ2-7, with 9 bases matching TRBD1. The CDR3 spans 11 residues. Germline V gene data show CDR1 as SQVTM and CDR2 as ANQGSEA. The CDR3 region has the DNA TGCAGTGGGGGACAGGGCTACGAGCAGTACTTC. Encoded protein: CSGGQGYEQYF.

J is TRBJ2-1 and V is TRBV30, with 7 positions matching TRBD2. Looked up from germline, CDR1 is GTSNPN and CDR2 is SVGIG (reference sequence). The length of the CDR3 is 12 residues. With 2 bases clipped from V and 6 bases from J, the junction kept 1 base outside the gene matches. CDR3 residues: CAWSQRGNEQFF. Here the CDR3 DNA reads TGTGCCTGGAGTCAGCGGGGCAATGAGCAGTTCTTC.

This rearrangement joins TRBV28 to TRBJ2-7; D gene unclear. The CDR3 is 15 residues long. The V end was cut by 2 bases, the J end by 2 bases, with 13 bases between. CDR1 and CDR2 from the germline V gene are MDHEN and SYDVKM. CDR3 sequence (DNA): TGTGCCAGCAGTTTAACGCGACCGATCCCCTACGAGCAGTACTTC. It yields the protein CASSLTRPIPYEQYF.

The chain carries TRBV7-2 and TRBJ2-5; D not certain. Germline CDR1 and CDR2: SGHTA and FQGNSA. The ends were cut back, 5 bases at V and 5 bases at J, with 9 bases in the middle. The CDR3 sequence is 12 residues long. Here the CDR3 DNA reads TGTGCCAGCAGCCCGCTTGGGGAGACCCAGTACTTC. This encodes CASSPLGETQYF.

In its sample, this clone was seen a few times. The gene calls are TRBV9 and TRBJ2-7, with D possibly matching TRBD1 (5 bases). The V end lost 4 bases, the J end lost 2 bases, and 19 bases lay between the germline ends. The CDR3 spans 16 residues. Germline V gene sequence: CDR1 SGDLS, CDR2 YYNGEE. The CDR3: CASSIGLGRPTYEQYF. The CDR3 region has the DNA TGTGCCAGCAGCATCGGGTTGGGGCGGCCGACCTACGAGCAGTACTTC.

The chain combines TRBV5-6 with TRBJ2-7; D uncertain. The germline V and J ends were trimmed by 0 bases and 1 base, with 14 bases remaining between them. Germline lookup yields CDR1 SGHDT and CDR2 YYEEEE. The CDR3 has 16 residues. The CDR3 spells CASSLAHQYASYEQYF. In nucleotides, the CDR3 is TGTGCCAGCAGCTTGGCCCATCAATACGCTTCCTACGAGCAGTACTTC. Combining the CDR3 with reference TRBV5-6 and TRBJ2-7 gives the whole variable domain DAGVTQSPTHLIKTRGQQVTLRCSPKSGHDTVSWYQQALGQGPQFIFQYYEEEERQRGNFPDRFSGHQFPNYSSELNVNALLLGDSALYLCASSLAHQYASYEQYFGPGTRLTVT.

This clone was seen a handful of times. The rearrangement uses TRBV6-5 and TRBJ1-3, with TRBD1 identical over 7 bases. V was clipped by 6 bases and J by 3 bases; unmatched bases: 5. Per germline, CDR1 MNHEY and CDR2 SVGAGI. The CDR3 is 14 amino acids. CDR3: CASSADRDGNTIYF. The CDR3 DNA follows: TGTGCCAGCAGCGCCGACAGGGATGGAAACACCATATATTTT.

The chain uses TRBV5-1 and TRBJ1-2; D is perhaps TRBD1 (6 bases). Trimming removed 4 bases from V and 0 bases from J, with 16 bases in between. CDR3 length equals 16 residues. CDR1 is SGHRS, CDR2 YFSETQ, per germline. The DNA of the CDR3 is TGCGCCAGCAGCCCGGACAGTGCCCTTACTAACTATGGCTACACCTTC. Its protein is CASSPDSALTNYGYTF. Full variable domain (outside the CDR3, taken from reference TRBV5-1 and TRBJ1-2): KAGVTQTPRYLIKTRGQQVTLSCSPISGHRSVSWYQQTPGQGLQFLFEYFSETQRNKGNFPGRFSGRQFSNSRSEMNVSTLELGDSALYLCASSPDSALTNYGYTFGSGTRLTVV.

The chain uses TRBV27 and TRBJ1-2, with D uncertain. The CDR3 is 15 amino acids. Trimming took off 5 bases at V and 6 bases at J, with 19 bases between the two ends. The germline V gene has CDR1 MNHEY and CDR2 SMNVEV (reference sequence). In nucleotides, the CDR3 is TGTGCCAGCAGTCCTTCGGCAGTTCCTGGGAATGGCTACACCTTC. It specifies CASSPSAVPGNGYTF.

The chain is built from TRBV7-2 and TRBJ2-1; either TRBD1 or TRBD2 may fit D (5 bases each). CDR1 and CDR2 (germline): SGHTA, FQGNSA. The CDR3 spans 16 residues. Trimming pared 2 bases from V and 2 bases from J, leaving 13 bases between. As DNA, the CDR3 is TGTGCCAGCAGCTTACGTGGGGACCTAACCTACAATGAGCAGTTCTTC. Translating gives CASSLRGDLTYNEQFF.

J is TRBJ1-5 and V is TRBV30, with 9 bases that match TRBD1. CDR1 is GTSNPN and CDR2 is SVGIG in the germline V gene (reference sequence). The junction had 5 bases not matched to a gene; V was cut back by 7 bases and J by 1 base. The CDR3 covers 14 residues. CDR3: CASHTGGSNQPQHF. CDR3 DNA sequence: TGTGCCTCCCACACAGGGGGCAGCAATCAGCCCCAGCATTTT.

This clone was seen only a few times. The genes are TRBV2 and TRBJ2-2, with 7 bases matching TRBD2. CDR1 SNHLY and CDR2 FYNNEI come from the germline V gene. CDR3 length: 15 residues. The V gene end was trimmed by 7 bases and the J gene end by 0 bases; junction bases not matched to a gene: 5. This CDR3 is CASKGGLANTGELFF. Here the CDR3 DNA reads TGTGCCAGCAAGGGCGGACTAGCGAACACCGGGGAGCTGTTTTTT.

The chain employs TRBV19 and TRBJ2-7; D unclear. Germline V gene lookup returns CDR1 LNHDA and CDR2 SQIVND (reference sequence). V gave up 1 base and J gave up 9 bases, with 13 bases separating them. CDR3 length: 13 residues. CDR3 amino acids: CASSIGNFPGQYF. CDR3 sequence (DNA): TGTGCCAGTAGTATAGGCAACTTTCCAGGGCAGTACTTC.

CDR3 nucleotides: TGTGCCAGCAGTAGGGCGGAGACCCAGTACTTC. It translates to CASSRAETQYF. The chain has TRBV6-5 and TRBJ2-5; D remains unclear. CDR1 is MNHEY, CDR2 SVGAGI, per germline. The CDR3 has 11 residues. The germline V and J ends were trimmed by 5 bases and 5 bases, with 6 bases remaining between them.

The chain links TRBV14 to TRBJ1-2, with unresolved D. The CDR3 consists of 13 residues. Germline V gives CDR1 SGHDN, CDR2 FVKESK. Deletions cut 0 bases from V and 4 bases from J, with 6 bases between. This CDR3 reads CASSQEGGYGYTF. The CDR3 coding sequence is TGTGCCAGCAGCCAAGAGGGTGGCTATGGCTACACCTTC.

The chain couples TRBV27 to TRBJ2-5; D may be TRBD2 (5 bases). The V end was cut by 6 bases, the J end by 4 bases, with 12 bases between. This CDR3 comprises 13 residues. Germline V lookup: CDR1 MNHEY, CDR2 SMNVEV (reference sequence). Here the CDR3 reads CASREDPSETQYF. The CDR3 DNA reads as TGTGCCAGCAGGGAGGACCCGTCAGAGACCCAGTACTTC.

In its sample, this clone was seen a few times. This chain connects TRBV28 to TRBJ1-5; 11 bases match TRBD1. Germline V gene lookup returns CDR1 MDHEN and CDR2 SYDVKM. This CDR3 comprises 15 residues. With 8 bases clipped from V and 6 bases from J, the junction kept 9 bases outside the gene matches. DNA for the CDR3: TGTGCCAGCGGTCCCGGGACAGGGGGTGTTCAGCCCCAGCATTTT. Encoded protein: CASGPGTGGVQPQHF. Complete variable domain (other parts from reference TRBV28 and TRBJ1-5): DVKVTQSSRYLVKRTGEKVFLECVQDMDHENMFWYRQDPGLGLRLIYFSYDVKMKEKGDIPEGYSVSREKKERFSLILESASTNQTSMYLCASGPGTGGVQPQHFGDGTRLSIL.

This clone was detected only a few times. The chain has TRBV14 and TRBJ1-2; a possible D gene is TRBD1 (5 bases). The CDR3 sequence is 15 residues long. Deletions cut 3 bases from V and 4 bases from J, with 15 bases between. Germline V gene lookup returns CDR1 SGHDN and CDR2 FVKESK. The DNA of the CDR3 is TGTGCCAGCAGCCAGGGGCGGTTAATACTCTATGGCTACACCTTC. Translating it yields CASSQGRLILYGYTF.

The chain carries TRBV9 and TRBJ2-2; maybe TRBD2 (5 bases). Germline V CDR1 and CDR2: SGDLS, YYNGEE. V lost 5 bases to trimming and J lost 4 bases, with 9 bases between them. The CDR3 is 13 residues long. CDR3 nucleotides: TGTGCCAGCAGTGAGGGTTTCACCGGGGAGCTGTTTTTT. Translated, it gives CASSEGFTGELFF.

The chain employs TRBV29-1 and TRBJ2-1; D gene ambiguous. CDR3 length: 13 amino acids. V was clipped by 7 bases and J by 1 base, with 11 bases between them. Germline lookup yields CDR1 SQVTM and CDR2 ANQGSEA. The CDR3 protein is CSAPLVSYNEQFF. The CDR3 DNA follows: TGCAGCGCGCCTCTGGTGTCCTACAATGAGCAGTTCTTC.

The chain joins TRBV15 to TRBJ1-5, with D tentatively TRBD1 (5 bases). V dropped 5 bases and J dropped 4 bases, with 12 bases sitting between them. The CDR3 runs 14 residues. Per germline, CDR1 LNHNV and CDR2 YYDKDF (reference sequence). In DNA form, the CDR3 reads TGTGCCACCAGCCCTTACGACAGTAATCAGCCCCAGCATTTT. Amino acid sequence: CATSPYDSNQPQHF. Together with reference TRBV15 and TRBJ1-5, the CDR3 gives the full variable domain: DAMVIQNPRYQVTQFGKPVTLSCSQTLNHNVMYWYQQKSSQAPKLLFHYYDKDFNNEADTPDNFQSRRPNTSFCFLDIRSPGLGDTAMYLCATSPYDSNQPQHFGDGTRLSIL.

The chain carries TRBV6-5 and TRBJ2-5; D gene uncertain. V was cut by 7 bases and J by 4 bases, with 7 bases left in between. Germline lookup yields CDR1 MNHEY and CDR2 SVGAGI. This CDR3 region has 11 residues. The CDR3 nucleotides are TGTGCCAGCACAGGCGGAGAGACCCAGTACTTC. This sequence encodes CASTGGETQYF.

As for this clone: Other DNA variants within this sample encode the same CDR3. CDR3 sequence (DNA): TGTGCCAGCAGAACCGGGAGCTACGAGCAGTACTTC. Translation gives CASRTGSYEQYF. This rearrangement joins TRBV2 to TRBJ2-7, with D perhaps TRBD2 (6 bases). There are 12 residues in the CDR3. V lost 6 bases to trimming and J lost 3 bases, with 9 bases between them. Germline V gene sequence: CDR1 SNHLY, CDR2 FYNNEI.